This T cell receptor beta chain stems from a study of blood T cell repertoires in COVID-19. For the study at large: Spain, Italy and the United States supplied samples that represented acute and convalescent COVID-19. PBMCs, B-cell-depleted T cells, or T cells were the source of the cDNA or gDNA that made up the material.

The protocol was immunoSEQ multiplex PCR, while the TCRdb copy is restricted to in-frame clones and leaves out a portion. Of nearly 25,000 clones listed, around 89% were seen once; the top ten hold approximately 9.9%. V trimming: 4 bases; J trimming: 4 bases; junction bases outside the gene matches: 5. The CDR3 loop spans 14 amino acids. The germline V gene has CDR1 WNHNN and CDR2 SYGVQD (reference sequence). The receptor comes from a man in his 70s with acute or convalescent COVID-19. Sequences were obtained from peripheral blood. This sequence joins TRBV10-1 and TRBJ2-3; TRBD1 agrees at 7 bases. CDR3 DNA: TGCGCCAGCAGTGGGGACAGCCTCCCAGATACGCAGTATTTT. This codes for CASSGDSLPDTQYF.